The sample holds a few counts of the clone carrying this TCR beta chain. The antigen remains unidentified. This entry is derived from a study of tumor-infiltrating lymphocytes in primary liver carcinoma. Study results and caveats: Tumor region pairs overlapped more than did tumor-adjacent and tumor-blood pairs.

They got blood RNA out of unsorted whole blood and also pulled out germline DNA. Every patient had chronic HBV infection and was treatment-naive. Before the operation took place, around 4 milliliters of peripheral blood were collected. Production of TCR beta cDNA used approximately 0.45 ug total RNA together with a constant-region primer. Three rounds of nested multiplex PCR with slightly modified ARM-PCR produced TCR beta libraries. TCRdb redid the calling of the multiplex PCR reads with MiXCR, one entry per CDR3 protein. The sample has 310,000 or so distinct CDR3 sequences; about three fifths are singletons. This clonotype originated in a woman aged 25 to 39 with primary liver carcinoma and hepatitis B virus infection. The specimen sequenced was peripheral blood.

CDR3 DNA sequence: TGCGCCAGCAGCCAAGAGTCCTCGGGTCAGCCCCAGCATTTT. It codes for CASSQESSGQPQHF. This chain connects TRBV4-3 to TRBJ1-5; D remains unclear. Trimming took 0 bases from V and 6 from J, leaving 9 bases between them. Germline CDR1 and CDR2: LGHNA and YSLEER. The CDR3 is 14 residues long.